A selection of T cell receptor beta chains follows, all from one sample in a study of shared clonotypes between healthy human individuals. The assay was immunoSEQ multiplex PCR, and TCRdb's table has in-frame clones only and misses some. The sample consists of more than 850,000 clones, 78% of them appearing once. The sample taken for sequencing was memory CD4+ T cells from PBMCs. These receptors were obtained from a man aged 18 to 29 in good health. Some clones in this sample may be carry-over from other donors' samples. The conserved cysteine and the conserved F or W are not part of the CDR3 here.

V gene	J gene	CDR3 protein
TRBV19	TRBJ1-2	ASSTVPRGAHGYT
TRBV30	TRBJ2-7	AWSPGPTYEQY
TRBV28	TRBJ2-7	ASSLSQGLHEQY
TRBV2	TRBJ2-7	ASTRILDVAYEQY
TRBV7-2	TRBJ2-5	ASSLLQSIGTQY
TRBV5-6	TRBJ1-2	ASRDQTGGNYGYT
TRBV9	TRBJ2-2	ASSNTYTGELF
TRBV28	TRBJ1-2	ATDGQGDYGYT
TRBV5-1	TRBJ2-3	ASSLGTSGKLHTQY
TRBV4-2	TRBJ2-7	ASSRQVGSEQY
TRBV6-5	TRBJ1-1	ASRLRGVGTEAF
TRBV27	TRBJ2-6	ASSFNGYSGANVLT
TRBV4-1	TRBJ2-1	ASSQRRVDSQRESYEQF
TRBV2	TRBJ2-1	ASAMTSGSPSQF
TRBV2	TRBJ2-2	ASSARTANTGELF
TRBV7-9	TRBJ2-7	ASSPSGGGVHYEQY
TRBV6-4	TRBJ2-3	ASSGTGTDTQY
TRBV9	TRBJ2-1	ASSVTSGSGNEQF
TRBV9	TRBJ1-1	ASSVAAMNTEAF
TRBV5-1	TRBJ2-7	ASSPDSTSYEQY
TRBV4-1	TRBJ2-1	ASSQVVRTGDNEQF
TRBV7-9	TRBJ1-2	ASGIWEGGYT
TRBV6-1	TRBJ2-2	ASTWGTANTGELF
TRBV7-8	TRBJ2-7	ASSPGLAGWVTYEQY
TRBV19	TRBJ2-7	ASRPAGGEAYEQY
TRBV7-9	TRBJ1-2	ASSLAGYGYT
TRBV5-1	TRBJ1-5	ASSLAGVNQPQH
TRBV7-9	TRBJ2-2	ASSLAASGRTGTGELF
TRBV28	TRBJ2-5	ASQRTETQY
TRBV30	TRBJ1-1	AWSVVGGTEAF
TRBV21-1	TRBJ2-5	ASSTKGPLQETQY
TRBV10-3	TRBJ2-1	GASGRGTYNEQF
TRBV18	TRBJ2-1	ASSQSRGPSYNEQF
TRBV5-1	TRBJ1-5	ASSLDPSIGNQPQH
TRBV5-6	TRBJ1-1	ASSLSWGSYTEAF
TRBV7-9	TRBJ1-5	ASSSHYRDQPQH
TRBV5-4	TRBJ1-4	ASSPNAVPLPNEKLF
TRBV19	TRBJ2-1	ASSINGPYNEQF
TRBV11-3	TRBJ2-3	ASSFAGTRPSSTDTQY
TRBV19	TRBJ1-2	ASLPLGTANYGYT
TRBV6-6	TRBJ2-3	ASSYTGGGTDTQY
TRBV27	TRBJ2-5	ASRRTVDRAWETQY
TRBV28	TRBJ1-5	ASRGTGLPQPQH
TRBV5-4	TRBJ2-7	ASSLGGLGYEQY
TRBV6-5	TRBJ2-5	ASSTTVRGETQY
TRBV30	TRBJ2-7	ACRLADSYEQY
TRBV25-1	TRBJ2-7	ASIGDRVYEQY
TRBV7-9	TRBJ1-3	AAGRDNSGNTIY
TRBV5-1	TRBJ1-1	ASSLDGANTEAF
TRBV30	.	AWSVPPKYEQY
TRBV4-3	TRBJ2-5	ASSWGGGRETQY
TRBV6-5	TRBJ2-6	ASSYLREAGANVLT
TRBV6-1	TRBJ1-5	ASKQGGDLNQPQH
TRBV15	TRBJ1-2	ATSRYRDRGVKTYGYT
TRBV10-3	TRBJ1-3	AISETGTRLASGNTIY
TRBV6-5	TRBJ2-1	ASSYSGLQTDEQF